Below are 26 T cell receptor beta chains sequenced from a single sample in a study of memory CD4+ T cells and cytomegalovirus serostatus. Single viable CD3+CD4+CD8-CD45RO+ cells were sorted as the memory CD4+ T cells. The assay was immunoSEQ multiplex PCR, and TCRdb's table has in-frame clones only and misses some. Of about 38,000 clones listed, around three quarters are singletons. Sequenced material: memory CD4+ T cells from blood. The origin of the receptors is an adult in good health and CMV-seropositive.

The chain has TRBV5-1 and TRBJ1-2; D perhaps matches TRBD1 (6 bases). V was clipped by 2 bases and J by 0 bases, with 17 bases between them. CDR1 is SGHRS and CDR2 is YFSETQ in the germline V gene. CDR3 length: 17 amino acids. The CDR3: CASSFSAGAGANYGYTF. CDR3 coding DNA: TGCGCCAGCAGCTTCTCTGCGGGGGCAGGGGCTAACTATGGCTACACCTTC.

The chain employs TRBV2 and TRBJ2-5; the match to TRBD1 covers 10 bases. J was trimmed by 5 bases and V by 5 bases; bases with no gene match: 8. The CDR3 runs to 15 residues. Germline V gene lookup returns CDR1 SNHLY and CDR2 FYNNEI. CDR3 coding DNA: TGTGCCAGCAGTCAACCGACAGGGGGCGAGGAGACCCAGTACTTC. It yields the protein CASSQPTGGEETQYF. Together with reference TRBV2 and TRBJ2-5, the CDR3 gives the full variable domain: EPEVTQTPSHQVTQMGQEVILRCVPISNHLYFYWYRQILGQKVEFLVSFYNNEISEKSEIFDDQFSVERPDGSNFTLKIRSTKLEDSAMYFCASSQPTGGEETQYFGPGTRLLVL.

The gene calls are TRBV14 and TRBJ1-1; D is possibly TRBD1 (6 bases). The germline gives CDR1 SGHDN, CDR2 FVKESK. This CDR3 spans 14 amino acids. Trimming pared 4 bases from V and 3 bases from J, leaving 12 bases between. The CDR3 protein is CASSPRGGYTEAFF. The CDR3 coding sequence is TGTGCCAGCAGCCCCAGGGGCGGGTACACTGAAGCTTTCTTT. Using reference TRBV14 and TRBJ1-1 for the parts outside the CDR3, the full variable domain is EAGVTQFPSHSVIEKGQTVTLRCDPISGHDNLYWYRRVMGKEIKFLLHFVKESKQDESGMPNNRFLAERTGGTYSTLKVQPAELEDSGVYFCASSPRGGYTEAFFGQGTRLTVV.

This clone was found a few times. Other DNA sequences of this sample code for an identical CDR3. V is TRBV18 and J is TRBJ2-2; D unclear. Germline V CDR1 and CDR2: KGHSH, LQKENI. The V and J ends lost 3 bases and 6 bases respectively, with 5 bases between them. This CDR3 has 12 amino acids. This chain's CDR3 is CASSPVAGELFF. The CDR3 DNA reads TGTGCCAGCTCACCGGTGGCCGGGGAGCTGTTTTTT.

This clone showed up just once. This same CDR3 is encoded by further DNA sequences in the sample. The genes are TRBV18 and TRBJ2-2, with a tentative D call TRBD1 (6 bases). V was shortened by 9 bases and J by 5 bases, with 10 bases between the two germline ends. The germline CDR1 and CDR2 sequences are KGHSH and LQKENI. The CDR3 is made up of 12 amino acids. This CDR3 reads CASSQGTGELFF. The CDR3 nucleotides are TGTGCCAGTTCGCAGGGGACCGGGGAGCTGTTTTTT.

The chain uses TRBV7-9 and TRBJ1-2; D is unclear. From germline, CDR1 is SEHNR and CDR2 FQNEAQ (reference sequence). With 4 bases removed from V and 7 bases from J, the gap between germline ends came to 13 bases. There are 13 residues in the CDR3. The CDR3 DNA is TGTGCCAGCAGCTCCCGGATCATAAGTGGCTACACCTTC. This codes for CASSSRIISGYTF.

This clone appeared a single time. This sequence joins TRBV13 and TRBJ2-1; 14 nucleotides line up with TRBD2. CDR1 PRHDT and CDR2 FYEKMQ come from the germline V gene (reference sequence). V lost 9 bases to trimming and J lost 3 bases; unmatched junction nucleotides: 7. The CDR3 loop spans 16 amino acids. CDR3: CASLTSGRAHYNEQFF. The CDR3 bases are TGTGCCAGTCTGACTAGCGGGAGGGCCCACTACAATGAGCAGTTCTTC. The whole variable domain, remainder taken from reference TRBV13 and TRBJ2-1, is AAGVIQSPRHLIKEKRETATLKCYPIPRHDTVYWYQQGPGQDPQFLISFYEKMQSDKGSIPDRFSAQQFSDYHSELNMSSLELGDSALYFCASLTSGRAHYNEQFFGPGTRLTVL.

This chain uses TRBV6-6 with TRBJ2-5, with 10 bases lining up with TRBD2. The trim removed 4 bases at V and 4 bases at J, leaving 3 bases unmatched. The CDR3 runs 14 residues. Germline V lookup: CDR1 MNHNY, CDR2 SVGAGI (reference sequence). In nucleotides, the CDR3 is TGTGCCAGCAGTTTGGGACTAGCGAGAGAGACCCAGTACTTC. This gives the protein CASSLGLARETQYF.

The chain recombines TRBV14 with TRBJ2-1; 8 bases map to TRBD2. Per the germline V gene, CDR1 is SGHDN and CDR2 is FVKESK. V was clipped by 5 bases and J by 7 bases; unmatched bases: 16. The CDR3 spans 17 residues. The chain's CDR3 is CASSAQASGSVMNEQFF. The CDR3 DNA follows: TGTGCCAGCAGCGCCCAGGCCAGCGGGAGTGTTATGAATGAGCAGTTCTTC.

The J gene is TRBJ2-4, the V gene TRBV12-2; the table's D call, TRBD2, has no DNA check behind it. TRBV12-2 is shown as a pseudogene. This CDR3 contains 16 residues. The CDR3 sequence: CASRFGGGPTKNIQYF. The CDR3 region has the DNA TGTGCAAGTCGCTTCGGCGGGGGCCCAACCAAAAACATTCAGTACTTC.

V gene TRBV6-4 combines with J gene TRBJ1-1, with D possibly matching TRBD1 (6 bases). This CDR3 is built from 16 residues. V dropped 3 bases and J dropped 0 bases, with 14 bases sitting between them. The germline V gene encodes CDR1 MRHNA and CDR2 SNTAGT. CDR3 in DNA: TGTGCCAGCAGTGATCAACGGGGGGCAATGAACACTGAAGCTTTCTTT. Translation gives CASSDQRGAMNTEAFF.

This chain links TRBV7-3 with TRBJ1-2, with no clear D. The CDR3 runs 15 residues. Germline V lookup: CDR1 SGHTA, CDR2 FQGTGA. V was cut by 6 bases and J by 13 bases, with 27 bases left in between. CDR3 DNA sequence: TGTGCCAGCAGTCCTAACGGAGCTTATGGGCTAGTTGCCACCTTC. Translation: CASSPNGAYGLVATF.

CDR3 in amino acids: CASSVDPGTGTEAFF. CDR3 DNA sequence: TGTGCCAGCAGCGTAGACCCAGGGACGGGTACTGAAGCTTTCTTT. This chain connects TRBV9 to TRBJ1-1, with a tentative D call TRBD1 (5 bases). V was pared by 0 bases and J by 5 bases, with 14 bases between. This CDR3 spans 15 amino acids. The germline CDR1 and CDR2 sequences are SGDLS and YYNGEE.

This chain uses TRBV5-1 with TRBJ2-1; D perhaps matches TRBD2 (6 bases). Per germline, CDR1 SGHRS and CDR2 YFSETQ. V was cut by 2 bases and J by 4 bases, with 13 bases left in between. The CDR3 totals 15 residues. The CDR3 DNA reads TGCGCCAGCAGCTTAGACGGGAGTTCTTACAATGAGCAGTTCTTC. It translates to CASSLDGSSYNEQFF. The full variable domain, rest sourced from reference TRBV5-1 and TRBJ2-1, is KAGVTQTPRYLIKTRGQQVTLSCSPISGHRSVSWYQQTPGQGLQFLFEYFSETQRNKGNFPGRFSGRQFSNSRSEMNVSTLELGDSALYLCASSLDGSSYNEQFFGPGTRLTVL.

CDR3 sequence: CSARGSSSYEQYF. CDR3 bases: TGCAGCGCCCGCGGTTCGAGCTCCTACGAGCAGTACTTC. The chain has TRBV29-1 and TRBJ2-7; D uncertain. In germline, CDR1 is SQVTM, CDR2 ANQGSEA. The CDR3 has 13 residues. Trimming left V 7 bases short and J 0 bases short, with 13 bases between.

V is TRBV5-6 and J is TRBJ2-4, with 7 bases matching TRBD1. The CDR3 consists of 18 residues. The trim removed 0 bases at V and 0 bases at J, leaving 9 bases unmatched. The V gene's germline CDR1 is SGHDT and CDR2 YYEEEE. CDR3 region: CASSLDRDRTLAKNIQYF. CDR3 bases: TGTGCCAGCAGCTTGGATAGGGACAGAACCTTAGCCAAAAACATTCAGTACTTC.

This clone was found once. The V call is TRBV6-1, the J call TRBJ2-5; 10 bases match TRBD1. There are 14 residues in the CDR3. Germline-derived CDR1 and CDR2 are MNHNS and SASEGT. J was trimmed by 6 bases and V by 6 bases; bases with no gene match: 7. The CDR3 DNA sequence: TGTGCCAGCAGAGATGGACAGGGGGTGAAGACCCAGTACTTC. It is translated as CASRDGQGVKTQYF.

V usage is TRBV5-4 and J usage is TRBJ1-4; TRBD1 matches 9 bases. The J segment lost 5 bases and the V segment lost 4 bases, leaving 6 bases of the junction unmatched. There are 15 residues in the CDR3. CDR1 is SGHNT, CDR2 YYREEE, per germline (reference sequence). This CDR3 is CASSGTTGGNEKLFF. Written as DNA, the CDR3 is TGTGCCAGCAGCGGGACGACAGGGGGAAATGAAAAACTGTTTTTT.

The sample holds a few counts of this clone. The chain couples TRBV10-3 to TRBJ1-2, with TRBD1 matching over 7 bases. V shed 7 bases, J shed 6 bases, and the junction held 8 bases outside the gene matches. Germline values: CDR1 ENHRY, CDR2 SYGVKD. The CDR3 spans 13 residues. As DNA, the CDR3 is TGTGCCATCACTGACAGGGAGGATAATGGCTACACCTTC. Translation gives CAITDREDNGYTF.

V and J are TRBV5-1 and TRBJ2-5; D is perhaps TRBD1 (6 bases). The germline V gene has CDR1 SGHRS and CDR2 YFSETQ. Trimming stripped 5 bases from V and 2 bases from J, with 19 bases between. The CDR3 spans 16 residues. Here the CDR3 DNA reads TGCGCCAGCAGAGGTCCCCCAGACAGGAGACAAGAGACCCAGTACTTC. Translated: CASRGPPDRRQETQYF.

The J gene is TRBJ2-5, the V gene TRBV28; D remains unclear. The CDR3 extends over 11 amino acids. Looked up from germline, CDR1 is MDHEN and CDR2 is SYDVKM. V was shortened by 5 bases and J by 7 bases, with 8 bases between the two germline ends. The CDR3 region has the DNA TGTGCCAGCAGTCTTACGAGGACCCAGTACTTC. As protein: CASSLTRTQYF.

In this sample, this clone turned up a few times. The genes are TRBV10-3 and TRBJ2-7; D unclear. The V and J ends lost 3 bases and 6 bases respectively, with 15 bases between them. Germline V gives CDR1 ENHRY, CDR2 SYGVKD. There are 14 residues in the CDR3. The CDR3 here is CAISDVAGVGEQYF. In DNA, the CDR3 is TGTGCCATCAGTGATGTGGCAGGAGTGGGCGAGCAGTACTTC.

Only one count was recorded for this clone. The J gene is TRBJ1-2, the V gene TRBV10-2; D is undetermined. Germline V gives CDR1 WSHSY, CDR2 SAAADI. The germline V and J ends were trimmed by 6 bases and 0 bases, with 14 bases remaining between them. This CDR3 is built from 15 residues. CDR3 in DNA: TGCGCCAGCAGCGAAATAGTTCCAACTAACTATGGCTACACCTTC. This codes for CASSEIVPTNYGYTF.

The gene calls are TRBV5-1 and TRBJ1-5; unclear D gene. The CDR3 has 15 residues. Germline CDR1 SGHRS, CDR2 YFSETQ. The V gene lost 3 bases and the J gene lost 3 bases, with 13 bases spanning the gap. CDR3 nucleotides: TGCGCCAGCAGCTCGGGGATTGGTCACAATCAGCCCCAGCATTTT. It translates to CASSSGIGHNQPQHF.

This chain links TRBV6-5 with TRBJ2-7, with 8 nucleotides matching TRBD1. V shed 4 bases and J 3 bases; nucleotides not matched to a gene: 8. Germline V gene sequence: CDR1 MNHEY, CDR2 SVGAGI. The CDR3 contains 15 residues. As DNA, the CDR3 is TGTGCCAGCAGTTTTACCCAGGGGGCCCTCTACGAGCAGTACTTC. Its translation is CASSFTQGALYEQYF.

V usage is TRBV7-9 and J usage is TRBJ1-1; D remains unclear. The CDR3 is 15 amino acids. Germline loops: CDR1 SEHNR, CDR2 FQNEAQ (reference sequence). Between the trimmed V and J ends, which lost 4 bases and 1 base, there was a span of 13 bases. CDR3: CASSSQDSWNTEAFF. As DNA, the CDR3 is TGTGCCAGCAGCTCCCAGGACTCCTGGAACACTGAAGCTTTCTTT.